This TCR beta chain comes out of a study of T cell repertoires in aging, cancer and after chemotherapy. Study results and caveats: In healthy donors, age-related TCR diversity loss mainly reflected lost richness. Median generation probability rose over the chemotherapy interval in each cancer cohort, suggesting rebound thymic output.

CDR1 and CDR2 (germline): KGHSH, LQKENI. The CDR3 extends over 14 amino acids. V shed 4 bases and J shed 4 bases, with 13 bases lying between them. A mixed TRB-A/B primer pool amplified rearranged TRB by multiplex touch-down PCR. In TCRdb, the multiplex PCR reads were re-called with MiXCR into one record per CDR3 protein. The sample shows 10,000 to 15,000 distinct CDR3 sequences, around a quarter of them seen only once. This clonotype was detected many times. What it recognizes is unknown. Peripheral blood genomic DNA, not sorted cells or RNA, was the template. This chain connects TRBV18 to TRBJ1-1; a weak D match, TRBD1 (5 bases). What was sequenced was blood. The TCR comes from a human donor with a blood cancer. The CDR3 here is CASSLGGAGTEAFF. Here the CDR3 DNA reads TGTGCCAGCTCACTGGGTGGGGCGGGCACTGAAGCTTTCTTT.